Below are 10 T cell receptor beta chains sequenced from a single sample in a study of T cell responses to AZD1222 COVID-19 vaccine (dated by TCRdb to 2020 to 2023). The time point label corresponds to: baseline before first vaccination. Receptors were amplified or captured by the immunoSEQ multiplex PCR assay. Not all clones reach the TCRdb copy of this immuneACCESS table, which keeps in-frame sequences only. Checked studies attribute under half of the gap to unresolved V genes and leave the rest unexplained. This sample comprises about 97,000 clones, roughly nine tenths of them detected only once. The top ten hold approximately 5% of the sample. Here the sequenced sample was peripheral blood, taken on day 0 of AZD1222 vaccination. All receptors come from an adult in good health.

The chain has TRBV27 and TRBJ1-6, with 10 bases fitting TRBD1. With 3 bases clipped from V and 5 bases from J, the junction kept 1 base outside the gene matches. This CDR3 is 15 amino acids long. From germline, CDR1 is MNHEY and CDR2 SMNVEV (reference sequence). The CDR3 region is CASSLTGGNNSPLHF. DNA of the CDR3: TGTGCCAGCAGTTTGACAGGGGGCAATAATTCACCCCTCCACTTT.

The rearrangement links TRBV28 to TRBJ1-5; 7 bases agree with TRBD1. Trimming removed 6 bases from V and 4 bases from J; junction bases left unmatched: 6. CDR3 size: 14 residues. In germline, CDR1 is MDHEN, CDR2 SYDVKM. Written as DNA, the CDR3 is TGTGCCAGCAGACGTCGACAGGGAAATCAGCCCCAGCATTTT. Protein product: CASRRRQGNQPQHF.

The chain joins TRBV7-2 to TRBJ1-3; TRBD1 is a possible D gene (5 bases). Germline CDR1 and CDR2: SGHTA and FQGNSA. V was pared by 5 bases and J by 0 bases, with 11 bases between. The CDR3 totals 15 residues. In DNA form, the CDR3 reads TGTGCCAGCAGCCAAGACAGCCACTCTGGAAACACCATATATTTT. Amino acid sequence: CASSQDSHSGNTIYF.

The chain uses TRBV7-9 and TRBJ2-1; D is possibly TRBD1 (6 bases). The CDR3 contains 16 residues. Per the germline V gene, CDR1 is SEHNR and CDR2 is FQNEAQ (reference sequence). V was trimmed by 5 bases and J by 4 bases, leaving 18 bases between them. The CDR3 region has the DNA TGTGCCAGCAGCCTCTTCGCTCTGGGGGCTTACAATGAGCAGTTCTTC. This gives the protein CASSLFALGAYNEQFF.

This chain joins TRBV2 and TRBJ2-4; perhaps TRBD1 as D (6 bases). The CDR3 extends over 16 amino acids. Trimming took off 3 bases at V and 2 bases at J, with 14 bases between the two ends. Per the germline V gene, CDR1 is SNHLY and CDR2 is FYNNEI. The CDR3 region is CASSDGGHLTKNIQYF. CDR3 coding DNA: TGTGCCAGCAGTGATGGGGGCCACCTTACCAAAAACATTCAGTACTTC.

This clone was detected once. The chain uses TRBV19 and TRBJ1-1; no reliable D call. Germline CDR1 is LNHDA and CDR2 is SQIVND (reference sequence). V lost 1 base to trimming and J lost 5 bases, with 14 bases between them. This CDR3 spans 15 amino acids. In DNA form, the CDR3 reads TGTGCCAGTAGTATAGTCGACCTGGGAGGGACTGAAGCTTTCTTT. It specifies CASSIVDLGGTEAFF.

There are a few counts of this clone. The V gene is TRBV5-1, the J gene TRBJ2-5; 10 positions match TRBD2. V gave up 3 bases and J gave up 2 bases; unmatched junction bases: 1. Germline loops: CDR1 SGHRS, CDR2 YFSETQ. The CDR3 is 14 residues long. DNA of the CDR3: TGCGCCAGCAGCTCGGGACTAGCGCAAGAGACCCAGTACTTC. Amino acids: CASSSGLAQETQYF.

The chain recombines TRBV28 with TRBJ1-3; 8 bases line up with TRBD1. V shed 5 bases, J shed 5 bases, and the junction held 5 bases outside the gene matches. The CDR3 spans 14 residues. The V gene's germline CDR1 is MDHEN and CDR2 SYDVKM. The CDR3 loop reads CASSDQGARNTIYF. CDR3 nucleotide sequence: TGTGCCAGCAGTGATCAGGGGGCGCGAAACACCATATATTTT.

The chain joins TRBV2 to TRBJ1-5; D is undetermined. Germline lookup yields CDR1 SNHLY and CDR2 FYNNEI. The V end lost 2 bases, the J end lost 4 bases, and 12 bases lay between the germline ends. The CDR3 is made up of 15 amino acids. This chain's CDR3 is CASSELGGGNQPQHF. CDR3 nucleotide sequence: TGTGCCAGCAGTGAACTGGGAGGTGGAAATCAGCCCCAGCATTTT.

The rearrangement links TRBV28 to TRBJ2-4; the D gene could be TRBD1 or TRBD2 (6 bases each). Germline V gene data show CDR1 as MDHEN and CDR2 as SYDVKM. CDR3 length: 17 residues. V was cut by 3 bases and J by 0 bases, with 15 bases left in between. This CDR3 is CASSFSRGVLAKNIQYF. The CDR3 DNA sequence: TGTGCCAGCAGTTTCTCTAGGGGGGTCCTAGCCAAAAACATTCAGTACTTC.